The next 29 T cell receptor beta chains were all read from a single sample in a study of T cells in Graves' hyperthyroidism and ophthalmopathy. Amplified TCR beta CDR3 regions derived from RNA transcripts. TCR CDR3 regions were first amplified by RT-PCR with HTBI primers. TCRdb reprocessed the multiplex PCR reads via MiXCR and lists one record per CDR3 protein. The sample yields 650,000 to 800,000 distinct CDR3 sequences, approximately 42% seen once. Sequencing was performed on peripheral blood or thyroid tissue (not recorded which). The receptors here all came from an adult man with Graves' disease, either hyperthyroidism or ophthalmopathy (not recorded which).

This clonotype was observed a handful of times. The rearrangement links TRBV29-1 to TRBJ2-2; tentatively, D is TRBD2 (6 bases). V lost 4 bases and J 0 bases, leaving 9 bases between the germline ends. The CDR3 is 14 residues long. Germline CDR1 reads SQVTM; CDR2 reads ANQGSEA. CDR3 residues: CSVGGVANTGELFF. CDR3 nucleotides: TGCAGCGTTGGGGGGGTTGCGAACACCGGGGAGCTGTTTTTT.

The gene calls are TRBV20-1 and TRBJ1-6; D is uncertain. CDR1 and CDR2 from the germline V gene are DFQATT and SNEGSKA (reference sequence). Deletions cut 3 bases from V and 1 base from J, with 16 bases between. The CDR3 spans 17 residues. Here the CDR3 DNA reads TGCAGTGCTAGGGCGGGGAACCCGGATTCCTATAATTCACCCCTCCACTTT. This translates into CSARAGNPDSYNSPLHF.

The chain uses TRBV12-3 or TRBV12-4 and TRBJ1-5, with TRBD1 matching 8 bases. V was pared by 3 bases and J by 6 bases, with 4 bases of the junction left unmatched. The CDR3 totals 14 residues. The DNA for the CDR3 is TGTGCCAGCAGTTTGGCACAGGGGGTTCAGCCCCAGCATTTT. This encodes CASSLAQGVQPQHF.

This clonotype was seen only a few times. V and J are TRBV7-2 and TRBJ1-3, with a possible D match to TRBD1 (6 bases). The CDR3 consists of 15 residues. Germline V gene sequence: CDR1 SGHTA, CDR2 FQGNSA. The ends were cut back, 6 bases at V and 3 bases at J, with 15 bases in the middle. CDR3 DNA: TGTGCCAGCAGTCCGGGGGGCGCGTATGGAAACACCATATATTTT. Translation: CASSPGGAYGNTIYF.

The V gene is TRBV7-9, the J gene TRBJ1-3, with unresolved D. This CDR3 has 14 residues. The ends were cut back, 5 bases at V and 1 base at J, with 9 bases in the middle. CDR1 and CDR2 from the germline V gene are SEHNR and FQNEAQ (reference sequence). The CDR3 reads CASSPQDSGNTIYF. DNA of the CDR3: TGTGCCAGCAGCCCTCAGGATTCTGGAAACACCATATATTTT.

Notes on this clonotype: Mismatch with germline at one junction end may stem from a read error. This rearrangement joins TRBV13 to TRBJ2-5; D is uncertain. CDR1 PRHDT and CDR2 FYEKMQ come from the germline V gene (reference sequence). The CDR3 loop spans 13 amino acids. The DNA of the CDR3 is TGCGCCAGCAGCTTGCAGGAACGCGAGACCCAGTACTTC. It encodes CASSLQERETQYF.

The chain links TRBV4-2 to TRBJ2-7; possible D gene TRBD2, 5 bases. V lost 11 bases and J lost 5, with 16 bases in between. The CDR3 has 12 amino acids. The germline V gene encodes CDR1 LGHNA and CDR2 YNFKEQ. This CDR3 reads CAWSVEGHEQYF. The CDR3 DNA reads TGTGCCTGGAGTGTCGAGGGCCACGAGCAGTACTTC.

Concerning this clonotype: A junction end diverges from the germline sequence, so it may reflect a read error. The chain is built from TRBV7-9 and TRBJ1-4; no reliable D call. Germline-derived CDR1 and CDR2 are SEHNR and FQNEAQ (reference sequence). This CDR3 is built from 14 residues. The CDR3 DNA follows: TGCGCCAGCAGCTTAGGAGGGTATCGAGAAAAACTGTTTTTT. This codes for CASSLGGYREKLFF.

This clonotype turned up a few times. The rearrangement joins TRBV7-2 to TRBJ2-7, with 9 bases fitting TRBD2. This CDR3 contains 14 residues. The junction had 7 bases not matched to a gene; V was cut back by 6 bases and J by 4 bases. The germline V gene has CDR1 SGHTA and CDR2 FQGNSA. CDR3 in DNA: TGTGCCAGCAGACTGACTAGCGGAGTGTACGAGCAGTACTTC. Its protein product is CASRLTSGVYEQYF.

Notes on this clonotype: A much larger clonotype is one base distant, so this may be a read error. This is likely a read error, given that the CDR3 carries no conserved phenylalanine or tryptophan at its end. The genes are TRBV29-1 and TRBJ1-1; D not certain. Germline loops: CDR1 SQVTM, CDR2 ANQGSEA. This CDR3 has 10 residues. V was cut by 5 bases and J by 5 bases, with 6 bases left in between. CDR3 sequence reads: CSVSRTEAFL. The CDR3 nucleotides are TGCAGCGTTAGTCGGACTGAAGCTTTCCTT.

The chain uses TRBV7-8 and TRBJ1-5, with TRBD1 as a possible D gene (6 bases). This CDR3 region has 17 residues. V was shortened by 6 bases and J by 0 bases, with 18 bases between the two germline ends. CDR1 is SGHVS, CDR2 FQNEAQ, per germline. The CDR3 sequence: CASRGGSGAASNQPQHF. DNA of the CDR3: TGTGCCAGCAGGGGCGGTTCGGGGGCAGCTAGCAATCAGCCCCAGCATTTT.

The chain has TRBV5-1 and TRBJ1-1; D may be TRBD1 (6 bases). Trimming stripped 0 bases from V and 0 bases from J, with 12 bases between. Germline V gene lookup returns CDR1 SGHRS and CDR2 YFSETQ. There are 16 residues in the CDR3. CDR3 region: CASSLADRSLNTEAFF. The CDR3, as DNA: TGCGCCAGCAGCTTGGCCGACAGGTCCCTGAACACTGAAGCTTTCTTT.

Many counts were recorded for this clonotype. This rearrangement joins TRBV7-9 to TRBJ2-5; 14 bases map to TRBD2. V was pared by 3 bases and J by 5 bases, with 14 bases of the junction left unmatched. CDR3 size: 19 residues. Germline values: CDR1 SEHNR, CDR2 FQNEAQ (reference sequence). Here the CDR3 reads CASSFASGLAGGVRETQYF. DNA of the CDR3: TGTGCCAGCAGCTTTGCCAGCGGACTAGCGGGAGGAGTAAGGGAGACCCAGTACTTC.

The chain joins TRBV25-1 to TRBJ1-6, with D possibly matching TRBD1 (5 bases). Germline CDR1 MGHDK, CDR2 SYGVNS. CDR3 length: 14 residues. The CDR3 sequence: CARDLAGQNSPLHF. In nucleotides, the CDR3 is TGTGCTAGAGATTTGGCAGGGCAGAATTCACCCCTCCACTTT. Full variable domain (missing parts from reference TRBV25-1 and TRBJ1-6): EADIYQTPRYLVIGTGKKITLECSQTMGHDKMYWYQQDPGMELHLIHYSYGVNSTEKGDLSSESTVSRIRTEHFPLTLESARPSHTSQYLCARDLAGQNSPLHFGNGTRLTVT.

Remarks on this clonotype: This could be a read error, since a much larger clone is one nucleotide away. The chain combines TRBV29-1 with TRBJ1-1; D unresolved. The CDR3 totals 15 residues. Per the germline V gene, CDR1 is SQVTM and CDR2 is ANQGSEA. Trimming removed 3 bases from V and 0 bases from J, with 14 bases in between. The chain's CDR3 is CSVDSLTRLNTEAFF. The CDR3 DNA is TGCAGCGTTGATAGTCTGACACGTCTGAACACTGAAGCTTTCTTT.

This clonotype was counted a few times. In nucleotides, the CDR3 is TGTGCCAGCAGCCTCGGACTTCGCACCGGGGAGCTGTTTTTT. Amino acids: CASSLGLRTGELFF. V gene TRBV7-2 combines with J gene TRBJ2-2, with TRBD2 as a possible D gene (5 bases). The CDR3 sequence is 14 residues long. The germline CDR1 and CDR2 sequences are SGHTA and FQGNSA. V lost 5 bases and J 4 bases, leaving 11 bases between the germline ends. The whole variable domain, remainder taken from reference TRBV7-2 and TRBJ2-2, is GAGVSQSPSNKVTEKGKDVELRCDPISGHTALYWYRQSLGQGLEFLIYFQGNSAPDKSGLPSDRFSAERTGGSVSTLTIQRTQQEDSAVYLCASSLGLRTGELFFGEGSRLTVL.

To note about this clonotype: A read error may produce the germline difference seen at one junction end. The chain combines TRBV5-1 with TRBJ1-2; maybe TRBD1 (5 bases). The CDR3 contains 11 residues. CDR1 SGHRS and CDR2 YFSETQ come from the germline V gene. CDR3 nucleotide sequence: TGCGTCAGCAAGGGGAACTATGGCTACACCTTC. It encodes CVSKGNYGYTF.

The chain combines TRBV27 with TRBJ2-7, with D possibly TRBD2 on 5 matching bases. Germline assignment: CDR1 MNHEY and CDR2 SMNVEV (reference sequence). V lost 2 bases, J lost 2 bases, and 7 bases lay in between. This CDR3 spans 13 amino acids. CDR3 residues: CASSLRTPYEQYF. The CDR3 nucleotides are TGTGCCAGCAGTTTAAGGACTCCCTACGAGCAGTACTTC.

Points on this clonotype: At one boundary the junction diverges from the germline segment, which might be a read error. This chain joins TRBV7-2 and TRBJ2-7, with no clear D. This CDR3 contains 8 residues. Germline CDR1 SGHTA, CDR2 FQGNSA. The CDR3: CASSDPDF. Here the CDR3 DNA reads TGTGCCAGCAGCGACCCGGACTTC.

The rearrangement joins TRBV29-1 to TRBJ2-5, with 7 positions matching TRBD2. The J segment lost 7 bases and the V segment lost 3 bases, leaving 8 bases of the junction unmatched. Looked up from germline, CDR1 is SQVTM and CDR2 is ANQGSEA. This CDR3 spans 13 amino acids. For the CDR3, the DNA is TGCAGCGTTGAGGCAGGCGGGGGTCGGACCCAGTACTTC. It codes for CSVEAGGGRTQYF.

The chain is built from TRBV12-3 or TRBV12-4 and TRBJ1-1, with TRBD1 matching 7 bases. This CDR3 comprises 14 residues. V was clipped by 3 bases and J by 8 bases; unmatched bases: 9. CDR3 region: CASSFSTGALEAFF. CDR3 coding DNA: TGTGCCAGCAGTTTTTCCACAGGGGCCCTGGAAGCTTTCTTT.

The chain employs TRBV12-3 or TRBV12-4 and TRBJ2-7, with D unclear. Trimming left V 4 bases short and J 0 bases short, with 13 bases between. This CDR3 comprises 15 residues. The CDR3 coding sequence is TGTGCCAGCAGTTACGTAGGGCCTAGCTCCTACGAGCAGTACTTC. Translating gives CASSYVGPSSYEQYF.

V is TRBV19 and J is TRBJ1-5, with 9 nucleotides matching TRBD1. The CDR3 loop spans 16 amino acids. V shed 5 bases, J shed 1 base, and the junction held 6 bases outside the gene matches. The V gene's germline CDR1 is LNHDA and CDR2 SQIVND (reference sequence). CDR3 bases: TGTGCCAGTAGTGCGCGGGGACAGGGAAGCAATCAGCCCCAGCATTTT. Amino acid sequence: CASSARGQGSNQPQHF.

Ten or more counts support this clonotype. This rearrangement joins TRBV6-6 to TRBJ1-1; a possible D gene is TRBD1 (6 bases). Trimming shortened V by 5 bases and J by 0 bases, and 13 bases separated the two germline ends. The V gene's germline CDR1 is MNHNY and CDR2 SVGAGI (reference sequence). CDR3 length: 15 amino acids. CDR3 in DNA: TGTGCCAGCAGTCCCCGGACAGCAATGAACACTGAAGCTTTCTTT. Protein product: CASSPRTAMNTEAFF.

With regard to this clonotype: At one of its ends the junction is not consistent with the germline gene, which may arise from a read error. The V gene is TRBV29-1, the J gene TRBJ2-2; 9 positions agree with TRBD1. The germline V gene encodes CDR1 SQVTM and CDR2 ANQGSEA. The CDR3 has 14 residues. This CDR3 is CSVLGTGPTGELLF. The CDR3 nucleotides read TGCAGCGTCCTCGGGACAGGGCCCACCGGGGAGCTGCTTTTT.

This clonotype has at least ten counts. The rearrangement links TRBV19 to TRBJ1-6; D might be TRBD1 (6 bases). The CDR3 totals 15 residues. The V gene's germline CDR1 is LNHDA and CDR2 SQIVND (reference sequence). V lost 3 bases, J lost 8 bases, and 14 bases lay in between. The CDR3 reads CASSMEWTVDSPLHF. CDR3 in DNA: TGTGCCAGTAGTATGGAGTGGACAGTCGATTCACCCCTCCACTTT.

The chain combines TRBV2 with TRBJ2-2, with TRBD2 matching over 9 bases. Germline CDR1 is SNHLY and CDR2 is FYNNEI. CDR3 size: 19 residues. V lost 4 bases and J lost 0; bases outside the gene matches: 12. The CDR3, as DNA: TGTGCCAGCAGTGCTGGGGCGGTAGCGGGAGTGGCGAACACCGGGGAGCTGTTTTTT. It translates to CASSAGAVAGVANTGELFF.

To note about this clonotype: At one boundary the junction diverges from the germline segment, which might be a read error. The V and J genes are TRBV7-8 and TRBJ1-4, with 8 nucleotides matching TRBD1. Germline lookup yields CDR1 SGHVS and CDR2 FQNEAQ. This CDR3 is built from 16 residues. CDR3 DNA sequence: TGTGCCAGCAGTTTAGGAACAGGGGGTCGGGGTGAAAAACTGTTTTTT. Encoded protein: CASSLGTGGRGEKLFF. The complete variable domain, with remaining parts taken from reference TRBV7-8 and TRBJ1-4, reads GAGVSQSPRYKVAKRGQDVALRCDPISGHVSLFWYQQALGQGPEFLTYFQNEAQLDKSGLPSDRFFAERPEGSVSTLKIQRTQQEDSAVYLCASSLGTGGRGEKLFFGSGTQLSVL.

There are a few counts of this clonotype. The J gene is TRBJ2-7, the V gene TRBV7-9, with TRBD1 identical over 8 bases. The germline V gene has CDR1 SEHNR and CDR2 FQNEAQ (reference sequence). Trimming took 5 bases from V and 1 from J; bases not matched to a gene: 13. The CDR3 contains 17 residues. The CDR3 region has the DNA TGTGCCAGCAGCGCAAGCCGGGACAGGATAAGATCCTACGAGCAGTACTTC. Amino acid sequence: CASSASRDRIRSYEQYF.